These 5 T cell receptor beta chains share one sample of origin, sequenced in a study of blood T cell repertoires in COVID-19. The table came from immunoSEQ multiplex PCR; TCRdb's copy has only in-frame clones and leaves some out. The table includes roughly 180,000 clones, about four fifths detected once. Input material: peripheral blood. These receptors were taken from a woman between 40 and 50 years old with COVID-19, enrolled during active disease.

This rearrangement joins TRBV4-1 to TRBJ2-7; 7 nucleotides line up with TRBD1. The CDR3 runs to 14 residues. Trimming cost V 0 bases and J 9 bases; bases outside gene matches: 8. In germline, CDR1 is MGHRA, CDR2 YSYEKL. The CDR3 here is CASSQDSRGSPQYF. CDR3 nucleotides: TGCGCCAGCAGCCAAGATAGCAGGGGGTCGCCGCAGTACTTC.

The chain has TRBV29-1 and TRBJ2-3; D not resolved. Germline CDR1 reads SQVTM; CDR2 reads ANQGSEA. Trimming removed 1 base at V and 6 bases at J, with 17 bases between. The CDR3 totals 15 residues. The DNA of the CDR3 is TGCAGCGTTGAAGCCCCGATAATGGCACAGGATACGCAGTATTTT. Its protein is CSVEAPIMAQDTQYF.

The chain carries TRBV12-3 or TRBV12-4 and TRBJ1-1; no firm D call. Trimming left V 5 bases short and J 1 base short, with 8 bases between. This CDR3 has 13 amino acids. Here the CDR3 reads CASSQQRNTEAFF. CDR3 sequence (DNA): TGTGCCAGCAGTCAACAGAGGAACACTGAAGCTTTCTTT.

The chain is built from TRBV2 and TRBJ1-6; 9 bases are a match to TRBD1. V lost 8 bases, J lost 6 bases, and 5 bases stayed unmatched. Germline V gene data show CDR1 as SNHLY and CDR2 as FYNNEI. There are 14 residues in the CDR3. CDR3 region: CASYRDRANSPLHF. The CDR3 region has the DNA TGTGCCAGCTACCGGGACAGGGCTAATTCACCCCTCCACTTT.

The table lists this clone with a count of one. V and J are TRBV27 and TRBJ2-7; possibly TRBD2 for D (5 bases). CDR1 MNHEY and CDR2 SMNVEV come from the germline V gene (reference sequence). The CDR3 has 14 amino acids. Trimming pared 0 bases from V and 6 bases from J, leaving 12 bases between. The CDR3 DNA sequence: TGTGCCAGCAGTTTATCGATTGAGGGCGGCGAGCAGTACTTC. This sequence encodes CASSLSIEGGEQYF.